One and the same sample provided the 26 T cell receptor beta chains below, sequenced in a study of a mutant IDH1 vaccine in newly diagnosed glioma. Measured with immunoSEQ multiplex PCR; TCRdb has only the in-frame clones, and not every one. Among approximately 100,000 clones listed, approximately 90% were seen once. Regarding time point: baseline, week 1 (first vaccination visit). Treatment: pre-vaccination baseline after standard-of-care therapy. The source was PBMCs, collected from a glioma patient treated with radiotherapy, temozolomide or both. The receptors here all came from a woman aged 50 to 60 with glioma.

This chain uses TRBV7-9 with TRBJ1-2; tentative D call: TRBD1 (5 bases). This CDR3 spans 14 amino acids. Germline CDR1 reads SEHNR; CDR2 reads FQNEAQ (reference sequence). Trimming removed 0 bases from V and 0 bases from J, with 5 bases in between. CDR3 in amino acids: CASSLAGANYGYTF. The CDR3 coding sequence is TGTGCCAGCAGCTTAGCGGGGGCTAACTATGGCTACACCTTC.

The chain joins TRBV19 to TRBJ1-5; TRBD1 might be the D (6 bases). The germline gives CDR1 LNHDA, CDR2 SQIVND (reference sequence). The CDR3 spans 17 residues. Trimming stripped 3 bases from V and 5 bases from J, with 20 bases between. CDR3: CASSIYRGTGTYQPQHF. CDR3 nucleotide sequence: TGTGCCAGTAGTATTTATCGGGGCACAGGGACCTATCAGCCCCAGCATTTT.

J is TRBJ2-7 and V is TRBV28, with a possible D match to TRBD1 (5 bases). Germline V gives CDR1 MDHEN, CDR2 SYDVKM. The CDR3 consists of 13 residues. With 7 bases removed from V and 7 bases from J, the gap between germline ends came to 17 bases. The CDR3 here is CASTPSGYREQYF. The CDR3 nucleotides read TGTGCCAGCACTCCTTCGGGCTACAGGGAGCAGTACTTC.

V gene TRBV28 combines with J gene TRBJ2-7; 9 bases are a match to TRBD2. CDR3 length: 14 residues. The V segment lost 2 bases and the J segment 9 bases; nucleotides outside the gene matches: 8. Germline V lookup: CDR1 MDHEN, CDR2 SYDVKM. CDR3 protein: CASSLLAGSYLQYF. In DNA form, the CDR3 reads TGTGCCAGCAGTTTACTAGCGGGATCATATCTGCAGTACTTC.

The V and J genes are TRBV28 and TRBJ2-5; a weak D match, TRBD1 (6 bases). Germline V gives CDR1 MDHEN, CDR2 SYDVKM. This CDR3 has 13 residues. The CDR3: CAIEPTGQETQYF. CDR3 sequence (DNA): TGTGCTATAGAGCCGACAGGTCAAGAGACCCAGTACTTC.

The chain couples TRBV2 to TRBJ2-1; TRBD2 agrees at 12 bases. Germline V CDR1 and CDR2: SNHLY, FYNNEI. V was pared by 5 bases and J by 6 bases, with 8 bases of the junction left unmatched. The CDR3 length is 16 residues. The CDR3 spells CASSQPASGGGNEQFF. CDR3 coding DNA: TGTGCCAGCAGTCAACCTGCTAGCGGGGGGGGCAATGAGCAGTTCTTC.

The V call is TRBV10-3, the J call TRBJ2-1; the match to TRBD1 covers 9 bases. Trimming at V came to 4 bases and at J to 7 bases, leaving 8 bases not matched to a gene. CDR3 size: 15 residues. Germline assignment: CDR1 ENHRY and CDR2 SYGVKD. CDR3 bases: TGTGCCATCAGTGGGGCGGGACAGGGTTGGAATGAGCAGTTCTTC. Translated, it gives CAISGAGQGWNEQFF.

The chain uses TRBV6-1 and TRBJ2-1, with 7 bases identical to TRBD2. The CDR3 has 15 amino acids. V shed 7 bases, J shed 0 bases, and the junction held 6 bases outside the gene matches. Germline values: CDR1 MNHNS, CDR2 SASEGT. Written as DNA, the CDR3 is TGTGCCAGCACCCTAGCGGTTAGCTCCTACAATGAGCAGTTCTTC. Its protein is CASTLAVSSYNEQFF.

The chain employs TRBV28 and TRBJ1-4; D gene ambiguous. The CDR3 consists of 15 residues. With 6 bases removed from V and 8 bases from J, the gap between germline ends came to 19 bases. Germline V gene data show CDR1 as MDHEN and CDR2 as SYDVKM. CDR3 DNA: TGTGCCAGCAGCTTCTTGGGCCGGGTTCGGGAAAAACTGTTTTTT. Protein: CASSFLGRVREKLFF.

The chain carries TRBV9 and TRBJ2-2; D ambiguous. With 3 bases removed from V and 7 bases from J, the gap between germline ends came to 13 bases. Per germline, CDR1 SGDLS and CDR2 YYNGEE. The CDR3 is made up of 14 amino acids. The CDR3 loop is CASSEVPWGGELFF. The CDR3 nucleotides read TGTGCCAGCAGCGAGGTCCCATGGGGCGGGGAGCTGTTTTTT.

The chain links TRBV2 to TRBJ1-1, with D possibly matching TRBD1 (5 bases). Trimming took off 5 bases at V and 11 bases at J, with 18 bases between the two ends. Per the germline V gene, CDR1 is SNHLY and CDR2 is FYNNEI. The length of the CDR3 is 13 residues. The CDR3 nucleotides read TGTGCCAGCAGTTACATTACAGGTGAGGGGGCTTTCTTT. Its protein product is CASSYITGEGAFF.

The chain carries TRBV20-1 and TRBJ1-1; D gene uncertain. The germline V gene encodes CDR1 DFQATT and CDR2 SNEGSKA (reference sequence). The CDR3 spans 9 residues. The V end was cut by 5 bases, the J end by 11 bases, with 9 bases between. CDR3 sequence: CSAGREAFF. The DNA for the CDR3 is TGCAGTGCTGGGCGTGAGGCTTTCTTT.

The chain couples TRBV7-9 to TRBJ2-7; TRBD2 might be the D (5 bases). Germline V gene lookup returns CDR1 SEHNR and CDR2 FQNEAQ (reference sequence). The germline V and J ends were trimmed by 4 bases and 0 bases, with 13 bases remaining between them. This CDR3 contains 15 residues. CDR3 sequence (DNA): TGTGCCAGCAGCTCGCCGCCGGGGAGCTCCTACGAGCAGTACTTC. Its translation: CASSSPPGSSYEQYF.

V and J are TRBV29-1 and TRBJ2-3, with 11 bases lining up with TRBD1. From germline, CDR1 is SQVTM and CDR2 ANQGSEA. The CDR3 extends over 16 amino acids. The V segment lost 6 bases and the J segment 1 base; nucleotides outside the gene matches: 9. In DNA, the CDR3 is TGCAGCGTCGAGGGGGGGACAGGGGGACGCACAGATACGCAGTATTTT. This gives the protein CSVEGGTGGRTDTQYF.

DNA of the CDR3: TGCAGCGCTGACAGGGGAAACGACGAGCAGTACTTC. Translating it yields CSADRGNDEQYF. J is TRBJ2-7 and V is TRBV29-1; 8 bases fit TRBD1. CDR1 and CDR2 (germline): SQVTM, ANQGSEA. V was pared by 7 bases and J by 5 bases, with 7 bases of the junction left unmatched. The CDR3 is made up of 12 amino acids.

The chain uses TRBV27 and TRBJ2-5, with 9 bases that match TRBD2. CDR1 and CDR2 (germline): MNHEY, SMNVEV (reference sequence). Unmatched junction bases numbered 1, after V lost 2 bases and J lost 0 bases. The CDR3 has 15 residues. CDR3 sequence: CASSLRLADQETQYF. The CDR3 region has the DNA TGTGCCAGCAGTTTAAGACTAGCGGACCAAGAGACCCAGTACTTC.

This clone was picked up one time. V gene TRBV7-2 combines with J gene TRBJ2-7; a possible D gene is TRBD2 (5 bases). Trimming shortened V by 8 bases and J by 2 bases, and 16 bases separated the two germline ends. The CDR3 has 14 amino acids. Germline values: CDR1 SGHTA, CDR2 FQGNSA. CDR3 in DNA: TGTGCCAGCGCAGTGGGCGGGCCCCCCTACGAGCAGTACTTC. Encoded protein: CASAVGGPPYEQYF.

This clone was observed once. The CDR3 bases are TGTGCCAGCAGTCCCACAGGGAGCAATCAGCCCCAGCATTTT. This encodes CASSPTGSNQPQHF. The rearrangement joins TRBV2 to TRBJ1-5; tentatively, D is TRBD1 (6 bases). Trimming shortened V by 5 bases and J by 1 base, and 9 bases separated the two germline ends. This CDR3 comprises 14 residues. Germline V gene data show CDR1 as SNHLY and CDR2 as FYNNEI.

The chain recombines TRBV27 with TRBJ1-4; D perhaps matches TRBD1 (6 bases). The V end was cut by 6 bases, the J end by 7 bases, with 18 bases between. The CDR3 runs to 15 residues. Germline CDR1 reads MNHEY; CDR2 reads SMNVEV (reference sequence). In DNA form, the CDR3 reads TGTGCCAGCAGCCCGACACAGGGAGGGAGTGAAAAACTGTTTTTT. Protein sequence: CASSPTQGGSEKLFF.

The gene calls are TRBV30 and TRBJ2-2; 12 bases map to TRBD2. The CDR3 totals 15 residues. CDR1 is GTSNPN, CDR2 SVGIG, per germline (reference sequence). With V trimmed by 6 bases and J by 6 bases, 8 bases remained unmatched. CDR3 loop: CACRLAGVGAGELFF. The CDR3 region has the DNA TGTGCCTGCCGACTAGCGGGAGTGGGCGCCGGGGAGCTGTTTTTT.

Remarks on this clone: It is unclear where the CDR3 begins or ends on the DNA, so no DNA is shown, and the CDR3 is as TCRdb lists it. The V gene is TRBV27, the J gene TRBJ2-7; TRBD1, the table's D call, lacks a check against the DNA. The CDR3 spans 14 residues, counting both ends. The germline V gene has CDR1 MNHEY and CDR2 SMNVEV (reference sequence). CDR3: CASSSSTGAGEQYF.

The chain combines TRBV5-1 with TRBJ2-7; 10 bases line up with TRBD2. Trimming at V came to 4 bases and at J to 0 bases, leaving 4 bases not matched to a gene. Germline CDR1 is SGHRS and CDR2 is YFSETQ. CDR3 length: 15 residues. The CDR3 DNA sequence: TGCGCCAGCAGCCAAGGACTAGCGGCCTCCTACGAGCAGTACTTC. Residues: CASSQGLAASYEQYF. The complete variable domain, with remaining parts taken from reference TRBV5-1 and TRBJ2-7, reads KAGVTQTPRYLIKTRGQQVTLSCSPISGHRSVSWYQQTPGQGLQFLFEYFSETQRNKGNFPGRFSGRQFSNSRSEMNVSTLELGDSALYLCASSQGLAASYEQYFGPGTRLTVT.

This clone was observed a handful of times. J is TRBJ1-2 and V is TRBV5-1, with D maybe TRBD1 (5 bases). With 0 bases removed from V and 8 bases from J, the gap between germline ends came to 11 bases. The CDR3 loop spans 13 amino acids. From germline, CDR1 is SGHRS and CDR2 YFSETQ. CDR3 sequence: CASSLEGSGGYTF. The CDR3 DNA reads TGCGCCAGCAGCTTGGAGGGGTCGGGCGGCTACACCTTC.

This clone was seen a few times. CDR3 region: CAWSPTQGALWNQPQHF. In nucleotides, the CDR3 is TGTGCCTGGAGTCCGACACAGGGGGCGTTATGGAATCAGCCCCAGCATTTT. The chain employs TRBV30 and TRBJ1-5; 9 bases are a match to TRBD1. This CDR3 has 17 amino acids. V dropped 2 bases and J dropped 4; count of bases not matched to a gene: 12. CDR1 and CDR2 from the germline V gene are GTSNPN and SVGIG (reference sequence).

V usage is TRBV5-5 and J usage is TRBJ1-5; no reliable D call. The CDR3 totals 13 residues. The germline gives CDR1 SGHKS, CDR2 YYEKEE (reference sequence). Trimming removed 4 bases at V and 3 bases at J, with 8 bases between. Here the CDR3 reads CASSLWFNQPQHF. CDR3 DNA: TGTGCCAGCAGCCTCTGGTTCAATCAGCCCCAGCATTTT.

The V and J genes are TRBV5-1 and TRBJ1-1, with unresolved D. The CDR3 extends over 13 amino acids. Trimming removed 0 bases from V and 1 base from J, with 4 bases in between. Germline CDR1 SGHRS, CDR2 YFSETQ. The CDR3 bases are TGCGCCAGCAGCTTGGTACGGAACACTGAAGCTTTCTTT. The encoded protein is CASSLVRNTEAFF.